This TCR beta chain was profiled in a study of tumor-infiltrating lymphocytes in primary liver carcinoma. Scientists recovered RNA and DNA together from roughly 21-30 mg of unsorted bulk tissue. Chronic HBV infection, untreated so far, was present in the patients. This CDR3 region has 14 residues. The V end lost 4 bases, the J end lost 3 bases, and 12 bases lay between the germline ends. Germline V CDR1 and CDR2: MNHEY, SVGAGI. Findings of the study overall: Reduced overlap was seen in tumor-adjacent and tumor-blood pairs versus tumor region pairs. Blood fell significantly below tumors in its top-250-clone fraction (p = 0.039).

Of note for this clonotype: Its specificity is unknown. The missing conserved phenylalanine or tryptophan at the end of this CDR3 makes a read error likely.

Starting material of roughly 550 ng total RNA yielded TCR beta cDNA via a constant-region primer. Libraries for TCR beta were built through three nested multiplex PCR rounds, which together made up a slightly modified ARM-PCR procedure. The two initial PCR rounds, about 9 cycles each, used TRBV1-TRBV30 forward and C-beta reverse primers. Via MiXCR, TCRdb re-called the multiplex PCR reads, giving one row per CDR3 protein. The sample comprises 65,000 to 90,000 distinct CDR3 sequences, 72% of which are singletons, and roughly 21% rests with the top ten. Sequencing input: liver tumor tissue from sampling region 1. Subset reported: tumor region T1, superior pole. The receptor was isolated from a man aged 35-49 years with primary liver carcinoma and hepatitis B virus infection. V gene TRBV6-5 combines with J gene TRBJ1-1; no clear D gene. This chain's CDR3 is CASSSLSGDTEAFI. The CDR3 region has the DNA TGTGCCAGCAGTTCTCTCTCAGGTGACACTGAAGCTTTCATT.